This passage covers 27 T cell receptor beta chains from one sample sequenced in a study of blood T cell repertoires in COVID-19. Sequenced by immunoSEQ multiplex PCR; TCRdb stores in-frame clones only, minus some. The sample includes 95,000 to 150,000 clones, 78% of them seen just once. Sequenced: peripheral blood. These receptor sequences come from a man between 65 and 80 years old with acute or convalescent COVID-19.

The chain combines TRBV11-3 with TRBJ1-3, with D tentatively TRBD1 (5 bases). V lost 8 bases, J lost 0 bases, and 14 bases lay in between. The germline gives CDR1 SGHNT, CDR2 YENEEA. The length of the CDR3 is 15 residues. In DNA form, the CDR3 reads TGTGCCAGCGGGGCAGGTTTTGACTCTGGAAACACCATATATTTT. Its protein product is CASGAGFDSGNTIYF.

V usage is TRBV6-2 or TRBV6-3 and J usage is TRBJ1-5; perhaps TRBD1 as D (6 bases). Looked up from germline, CDR1 is MNHEY and CDR2 is SVGEGT. This CDR3 has 16 residues. Trimming removed 6 bases from V and 7 bases from J, with 22 bases in between. CDR3 DNA: TGTGCCAGCAGCACTAGACAGGTGGAGGTGGGGCAGCCCCAGCATTTT. This encodes CASSTRQVEVGQPQHF.

The chain has TRBV19 and TRBJ1-6; no definite D call. Deletions cut 2 bases from V and 8 bases from J, with 10 bases between. The CDR3 covers 14 residues. Germline assignment: CDR1 LNHDA and CDR2 SQIVND (reference sequence). This chain's CDR3 is CASSITEVDSPLHF. The CDR3 DNA is TGTGCCAGTAGTATAACAGAAGTAGATTCACCCCTCCACTTT.

This rearrangement joins TRBV27 to TRBJ1-2; 7 bases are a match to TRBD1. Germline CDR1 is MNHEY and CDR2 is SMNVEV (reference sequence). The V gene end was trimmed by 7 bases and the J gene end by 1 base; junction bases not matched to a gene: 3. This CDR3 spans 13 amino acids. Here the CDR3 DNA reads TGTGCCAGCACGGGACAGAATAACTATGGCTACACCTTC. Its translation: CASTGQNNYGYTF.

The chain combines TRBV7-3 with TRBJ2-7, with 12 bases lining up with TRBD2. The CDR3 extends over 16 amino acids. Germline CDR1 and CDR2: SGHTA and FQGTGA. V lost 5 bases, J lost 0 bases, and 5 bases stayed unmatched. CDR3 sequence: CASSGSSGGDSYEQYF. The CDR3 DNA follows: TGTGCCAGCAGCGGTTCTAGCGGGGGGGACTCCTACGAGCAGTACTTC.

The CDR3 loop is CASSFGRAGGTGELFF. In DNA, the CDR3 is TGTGCCAGCAGTTTTGGGAGGGCAGGAGGGACCGGGGAGCTGTTTTTT. The genes are TRBV5-4 and TRBJ2-2; 7 bases match TRBD2. V was pared by 5 bases and J by 5 bases, with 12 bases of the junction left unmatched. Germline-derived CDR1 and CDR2 are SGHNT and YYREEE (reference sequence). CDR3 length: 16 residues.

The chain has TRBV4-3 and TRBJ1-1, with 7 bases lining up with TRBD1. The germline gives CDR1 LGHNA, CDR2 YSLEER. The V gene end was trimmed by 0 bases and the J gene end by 1 base; junction bases not matched to a gene: 2. The CDR3 runs to 15 residues. The CDR3 DNA sequence: TGCGCCAGCAGCCAAGATCGACAGGGGAACACTGAAGCTTTCTTT. The encoded protein is CASSQDRQGNTEAFF.

This chain connects TRBV13 to TRBJ1-1, with a possible D match to TRBD1 (6 bases). CDR1 PRHDT and CDR2 FYEKMQ come from the germline V gene (reference sequence). The CDR3 runs 15 residues. V was clipped by 4 bases and J by 7 bases, with 19 bases between them. CDR3 nucleotides: TGTGCCAGCAGCTCCCAACAGGGTATTAGGCGTGAAGCTTTCTTT. This sequence encodes CASSSQQGIRREAFF.

This chain joins TRBV23-1 and TRBJ1-5; 10 bases agree with TRBD1. TRBV23-1 is an open reading frame whose function is uncertain. V gave up 2 bases and J gave up 7 bases; unmatched junction bases: 5. This CDR3 has 15 amino acids. The chain's CDR3 is CASSQMTGGGQPQHF. The CDR3 region has the DNA TGCGCCAGCAGTCAAATGACAGGGGGCGGGCAGCCCCAGCATTTT.

The chain's CDR3 is CASSVSLAGTDTQYF. The CDR3 DNA follows: TGTGCCAGCAGCGTGAGTCTAGCTGGTACAGATACGCAGTATTTT. This chain uses TRBV9 with TRBJ2-3; a weak D match, TRBD2 (5 bases). V was shortened by 2 bases and J by 3 bases, with 13 bases between the two germline ends. Germline values: CDR1 SGDLS, CDR2 YYNGEE. CDR3 length: 15 amino acids.

This clone has only a few counts. This chain joins TRBV24-1 and TRBJ2-7; 7 nucleotides agree with TRBD2. The CDR3 has 12 residues. With 3 bases clipped from V and 5 bases from J, the junction kept 0 bases outside the gene matches. Germline loops: CDR1 KGHDR, CDR2 SFDVKD. CDR3 sequence: CATSDRGDEQYF. The CDR3 DNA reads TGTGCCACCAGTGATCGGGGGGACGAGCAGTACTTC.

V gene TRBV7-6 combines with J gene TRBJ1-4; unclear D gene. Germline CDR1 and CDR2: SGHVS and FNYEAQ. Trimming stripped 4 bases from V and 5 bases from J, with 20 bases between. There are 17 residues in the CDR3. In nucleotides, the CDR3 is TGTGCCAGCAGCTCCCAGCGGGGTCCCCTAACAAATGAAAAACTGTTTTTT. This encodes CASSSQRGPLTNEKLFF.

Ten or more counts support this clone. The chain joins TRBV9 to TRBJ2-7, with 9 positions matching TRBD1. V shed 2 bases and J 1 base; nucleotides not matched to a gene: 7. CDR1 is SGDLS, CDR2 YYNGEE, per germline. CDR3 length: 16 residues. The CDR3 DNA follows: TGTGCCAGCAGCGTTACAGGGGGCATCGGGTCCTACGAGCAGTACTTC. It is translated as CASSVTGGIGSYEQYF.

The genes are TRBV7-2 and TRBJ2-1; 11 positions match TRBD2. Losses at the gene ends were 3 bases for V and 8 bases for J; bases not matched to a gene: 6. The CDR3 is 15 amino acids. Germline-derived CDR1 and CDR2 are SGHTA and FQGNSA. CDR3 protein: CASSFDTSGGYEQFF. CDR3 coding DNA: TGTGCCAGCAGCTTTGACACTAGCGGGGGTTATGAGCAGTTCTTC.

The gene calls are TRBV7-2 and TRBJ2-3, with 9 bases aligning to TRBD2. The CDR3 spans 17 residues. With 2 bases clipped from V and 2 bases from J, the junction kept 8 bases outside the gene matches. Germline V gene sequence: CDR1 SGHTA, CDR2 FQGNSA. The CDR3 DNA sequence: TGTGCCAGCAGCTTAAGAGCGGGGGGTTACCACACAGATACGCAGTATTTT. It is translated as CASSLRAGGYHTDTQYF.

This clone appeared a few times. The chain has TRBV4-2 and TRBJ2-3, with TRBD2 matching over 10 bases. The J segment lost 3 bases and the V segment lost 3 bases, leaving 6 bases of the junction unmatched. The CDR3 is made up of 16 amino acids. The germline CDR1 and CDR2 sequences are LGHNA and YNFKEQ. This CDR3 is CASSHATSGVTDTQYF. CDR3 coding DNA: TGTGCCAGCAGCCATGCTACTAGCGGGGTAACAGATACGCAGTATTTT.

The genes are TRBV5-1 and TRBJ2-1; D is perhaps TRBD1 (5 bases). Germline assignment: CDR1 SGHRS and CDR2 YFSETQ. Trimming removed 0 bases at V and 7 bases at J, with 11 bases between. The CDR3 extends over 14 amino acids. The CDR3 loop reads CASSLDTQGNEQFF. The CDR3 nucleotides are TGCGCCAGCAGCTTGGACACCCAGGGTAATGAGCAGTTCTTC.

In its sample, this clone was seen a few times. V usage is TRBV29-1 and J usage is TRBJ2-5; weak D call: TRBD2 (6 bases). Per germline, CDR1 SQVTM and CDR2 ANQGSEA. There are 12 residues in the CDR3. Trimming removed 4 bases from V and 6 bases from J, with 12 bases in between. CDR3: CSVVTGGKTQYF. The CDR3 DNA follows: TGCAGCGTTGTTACCGGGGGAAAGACCCAGTACTTC.

To note about this clone: Sequence at one end of the junction differs from germline and may be a read error. The rearrangement links TRBV5-1 to TRBJ2-2, with TRBD2 identical over 11 bases. The CDR3 length is 18 residues. Germline values: CDR1 SGHRS, CDR2 YFSETQ. The CDR3 nucleotides read TGCGCCAGCAGGTTGGCCCCTAGCGGGGGGCCACTAACCGGGGAGCTGTTTTTT. Translating gives CASRLAPSGGPLTGELFF. The whole variable domain, remainder taken from reference TRBV5-1 and TRBJ2-2, is KAGVTQTPRYLIKTRGQQVTLSCSPISGHRSVSWYQQTPGQGLQFLFEYFSETQRNKGNFPGRFSGRQFSNSRSEMNVSTLELGDSALYLCASRLAPSGGPLTGELFFGEGSRLTVL.

The rearrangement links TRBV13 to TRBJ1-6, with 7 bases matching TRBD1. Germline V lookup: CDR1 PRHDT, CDR2 FYEKMQ (reference sequence). This CDR3 contains 15 residues. J lost 8 bases, V lost 0 bases, and 4 bases had no gene match. The CDR3 region is CASSLGQGYDSPLHF. CDR3 nucleotide sequence: TGTGCCAGCAGCTTAGGACAGGGGTATGATTCACCCCTCCACTTT.

The V and J genes are TRBV30 and TRBJ2-7; weak D call: TRBD1 (6 bases). The CDR3 has 11 amino acids. V lost 4 bases, J lost 2 bases, and 6 bases lay in between. CDR1 and CDR2 from the germline V gene are GTSNPN and SVGIG (reference sequence). The CDR3 is CAWTGAYEQYF. CDR3 coding DNA: TGTGCCTGGACAGGGGCCTACGAGCAGTACTTC.

This chain's CDR3 is CASSLLARETQYF. CDR3 coding DNA: TGTGCCAGCAGTCTACTAGCTAGAGAGACCCAGTACTTC. The chain recombines TRBV12-3 or TRBV12-4 with TRBJ2-5; D is perhaps TRBD2 (6 bases). V lost 5 bases and J 4 bases, leaving 11 bases between the germline ends. The CDR3 is made up of 13 amino acids.

The chain links TRBV9 to TRBJ2-3; D possibly corresponds to TRBD2 (6 bases). The V gene lost 0 bases and the J gene lost 4 bases, with 15 bases spanning the gap. CDR3 length: 16 amino acids. CDR1 is SGDLS, CDR2 YYNGEE, per germline. The CDR3 spells CASSVGMGRGADTQYF. CDR3 coding DNA: TGTGCCAGCAGCGTAGGAATGGGGCGCGGGGCAGATACGCAGTATTTT.

V gene TRBV13 combines with J gene TRBJ1-6, with 7 nucleotides matching TRBD1. Trimming cost V 8 bases and J 6 bases; bases outside gene matches: 16. The germline V gene encodes CDR1 PRHDT and CDR2 FYEKMQ (reference sequence). CDR3 size: 17 residues. This CDR3 is CASESPRGAGGNSPLHF. The CDR3 region has the DNA TGTGCCAGCGAATCCCCCCGGGGCGCAGGGGGTAATTCACCCCTCCACTTT.

V and J are TRBV5-1 and TRBJ1-1; TRBD1 is a possible D gene (6 bases). CDR1 is SGHRS and CDR2 is YFSETQ in the germline V gene. This CDR3 is 15 amino acids long. V lost 0 bases and J lost 6, with 15 bases in between. CDR3 sequence (DNA): TGCGCCAGCAGCTTGGCGGGAACAGGGAATCCTGAAGCTTTCTTT. This gives the protein CASSLAGTGNPEAFF.

The gene calls are TRBV10-3 and TRBJ2-6; 11 bases match TRBD1. V trimming: 11 bases; J trimming: 0 bases; junction bases outside the gene matches: 6. CDR3 length: 16 amino acids. The germline V gene has CDR1 ENHRY and CDR2 SYGVKD. Here the CDR3 DNA reads TGTGCCGCCCAGGGACAGGGGGACTCTGGGGCCAACGTCCTGACTTTC. The encoded protein is CAAQGQGDSGANVLTF.

This clone showed up just a few times. The rearrangement joins TRBV5-1 to TRBJ2-3, with 10 bases fitting TRBD2. Trimming took 1 base from V and 6 from J; bases not matched to a gene: 14. The length of the CDR3 is 18 residues. CDR1 is SGHRS and CDR2 is YFSETQ in the germline V gene. The DNA of the CDR3 is TGCGCCAGCAGCTTGCGGCTAGCGGGGGAGCCAGGGTTGGATACGCAGTATTTT. Translating it yields CASSLRLAGEPGLDTQYF.